This T cell receptor (beta chain) emerged from a study of blood T cells in healthy people across ages. For every donor, a draw yielded around 10 milliliters of peripheral blood. The use of a sample-barcoded 5' primer and a J-beta primer mix characterized a second PCR of about 7 to 12 cycles. Through a template-switch adaptor with 12 random nucleotides, each cDNA molecule received a tag. TCRdb re-derived calls from the 5' RACE reads in MiXCR, one entry per CDR3 protein. The sample has 600,000 to 900,000 distinct CDR3 sequences; about 26% are singletons. V was shortened by 0 bases and J by 5 bases, with 10 bases between the two germline ends. Per germline, CDR1 DFQATT and CDR2 SNEGSKA (reference sequence). The CDR3 contains 13 residues. The data were also submitted as part of a second study, on T cells of mothers and their children. That work adds: cDNA was synthesized from all extracted RNA at about 1.5 ug per reaction.

The chain uses TRBV20-1 and TRBJ2-5; D tentatively reads TRBD1 or TRBD2 (6 bases each). The receptor was derived from a boy aged 5-17 years in good health. Sequencing was done on a sample of blood. The DNA for the CDR3 is TGCAGTGCTAGAGATGGGGGGCTGGAGACCCAGTACTTC. Amino acids: CSARDGGLETQYF.